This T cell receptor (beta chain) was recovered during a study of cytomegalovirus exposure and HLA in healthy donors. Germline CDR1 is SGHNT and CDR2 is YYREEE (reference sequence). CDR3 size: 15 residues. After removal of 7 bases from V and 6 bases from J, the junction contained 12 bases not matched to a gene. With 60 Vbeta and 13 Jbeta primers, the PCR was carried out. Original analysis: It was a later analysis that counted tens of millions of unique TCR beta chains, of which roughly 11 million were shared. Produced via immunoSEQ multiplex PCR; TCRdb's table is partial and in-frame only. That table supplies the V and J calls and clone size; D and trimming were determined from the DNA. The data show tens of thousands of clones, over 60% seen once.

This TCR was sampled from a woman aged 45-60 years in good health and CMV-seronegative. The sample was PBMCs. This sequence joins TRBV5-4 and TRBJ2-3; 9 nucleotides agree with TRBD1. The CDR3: CASSEVTGGGDTQYF. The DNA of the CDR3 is TGTGCCAGCTCGGAAGTTACAGGGGGCGGTGATACGCAGTATTTT.